A single sample gave rise to the 7 T cell receptor beta chains below, sequenced in a study of metastatic and nonmetastatic thyroid tumors. TCRdb reprocessed the PCR reads via MiXCR. Of about 60,000 clones listed, roughly 17% are singletons. Every patient was untreated before thyroid surgery. Source material: blood. Receptor source: a male donor with papillary thyroid cancer or a benign thyroid nodule (not recorded which). Some clones in this sample may be carry-over from other donors' samples.

V is TRBV6-1 and J is TRBJ2-7, with 7 bases aligning to TRBD1. Germline V gene sequence: CDR1 MNHNS, CDR2 SASEGT. This CDR3 contains 15 residues. V was clipped by 7 bases and J by 2 bases; unmatched bases: 11. CDR3 protein: CASTRWGQLAYEQYF. CDR3 in DNA: TGTGCCAGCACCCGGTGGGGACAGTTGGCCTACGAGCAGTACTTC.

This clone was counted many times. The chain links TRBV3-1 to TRBJ2-1; D not certain. The CDR3 sequence is 14 residues long. V shed 0 bases and J shed 5 bases, with 8 bases lying between them. CDR1 LGHDT and CDR2 YNNKEL come from the germline V gene (reference sequence). The CDR3 sequence: CASSQEGLHNEQFF. The CDR3 coding sequence is TGTGCCAGCAGCCAAGAGGGCTTGCACAATGAGCAGTTCTTC.

This clone has just a few counts. The chain uses TRBV15 and TRBJ2-1, with D possibly matching TRBD2 (6 bases). V was pared by 0 bases and J by 13 bases, with 19 bases between. From germline, CDR1 is LNHNV and CDR2 YYDKDF (reference sequence). The CDR3 is made up of 15 amino acids. The CDR3 sequence: CATSREGTSYNYQFF. Here the CDR3 DNA reads TGTGCCACCAGCAGAGAGGGGACTTCTTACAATTATCAGTTCTTC.

This clone was detected many times. The V call is TRBV20-1, the J call TRBJ1-2, with 8 bases identical to TRBD1. Germline V gene data show CDR1 as DFQATT and CDR2 as SNEGSKA (reference sequence). This CDR3 is 15 amino acids long. V lost 5 bases to trimming and J lost 8 bases; unmatched junction nucleotides: 16. DNA for the CDR3: TGCAGTGCTGAGAAGGACAGGGCCCCTTTGGGGGGCTACACCTTC. Protein product: CSAEKDRAPLGGYTF.

This clone appeared many times. Written as DNA, the CDR3 is TGCGCCAGCAGCCAAGTCGCCCCGGGTGGGGGTAGGTATGGCTACACCTTC. Its translation is CASSQVAPGGGRYGYTF. The rearrangement uses TRBV4-1 and TRBJ1-2, with D possibly matching TRBD1 (5 bases). CDR3 size: 17 residues. V lost 1 base to trimming and J lost 5 bases, with 20 bases between them. Looked up from germline, CDR1 is MGHRA and CDR2 is YSYEKL.

This clone was observed many times. The chain carries TRBV7-9 and TRBJ2-3, with 8 nucleotides matching TRBD2. Trimming removed 5 bases from V and 3 bases from J; junction bases left unmatched: 7. Germline V gene sequence: CDR1 SEHNR, CDR2 FQNEAQ (reference sequence). This CDR3 comprises 15 residues. In DNA form, the CDR3 reads TGTGCCAGCAGCCCTGCGGGGGGCTGGACAGATACGCAGTATTTT. Translating it yields CASSPAGGWTDTQYF.

This clone was found a few times. V gene TRBV19 combines with J gene TRBJ2-1, with D maybe TRBD2 (5 bases). V gave up 0 bases and J gave up 8 bases, with 14 bases separating them. This CDR3 contains 15 residues. Germline CDR1 LNHDA, CDR2 SQIVND (reference sequence). The CDR3 DNA reads TGTGCCAGTAGTATAGATTCTAGAGGGAGCGATGAGCAGTTCTTC. Protein product: CASSIDSRGSDEQFF.